The present entry profiles one T cell receptor (beta chain) with its context. J was trimmed by 4 bases and V by 5 bases; bases with no gene match: 1. Germline assignment: CDR1 LNHDA and CDR2 SQIVND (reference sequence). The CDR3 loop spans 12 amino acids. This entry belongs to a study of blood T cell repertoires in COVID-19. Study information: Sources were T cells, B-cell-depleted T cells, or PBMCs; the material itself was cDNA or gDNA.

In the study's own analysis: Nucleated cell number was recorded as an estimate derived from reference gene primer amplification. Profiling relied on immunoSEQ multiplex PCR, and the TCRdb table lists in-frame clones only, not all of them. That table gives V, J and clone size, and the DNA gave D and trimming. Of approximately 76,000 clones in the sample, around nine tenths were seen once. The rearrangement links TRBV19 to TRBJ1-2; 7 bases fit TRBD1. Material: peripheral blood. The source is a man aged 25 to 40 with acute or convalescent COVID-19. CDR3 residues: CASSRQGYGYTF. Written as DNA, the CDR3 is TGTGCCAGTAGTCGACAGGGCTATGGCTACACCTTC.